Listed below are T cell receptor beta chains from one sample, sequenced in a study of CD8 T cells in Susac syndrome. TCRdb re-called the immunoSEQ multiplex PCR reads with MiXCR, one entry per CDR3 protein. The table lists 73,000 or so distinct CDR3 sequences, 85% to 95% of them singletons. The specimen was CD8+ T cells from PBMCs. The receptors derive from a human donor with multiple sclerosis. Both conserved end residues are part of each CDR3. A D gene is named only where the DNA matches it firmly. For some rows the clone size is stated as once, few or many, or as a class when expanded; others skip it.

v_call	d_call	clone_size	j_call	cdr3_nt	cdr3_aa
TRBV29-1	-	once	TRBJ1-1	TGCAGCGCAACAGCCGGGGTGAACACTGAAGCTTTCTTT	CSATAGVNTEAFF
TRBV6-5	TRBD1	few	TRBJ2-7	TGTGCCAGCAGTTCAACGGGACAGGGTTACGAGCAGTACTTC	CASSSTGQGYEQYF
TRBV6-5	-	few	TRBJ2-1	TGTGCCAGCAGTTACTCCCAGGGAGGGGGGGGTGAGCAGTTCTTC	CASSYSQGGGGEQFF
TRBV19	TRBD1	-	TRBJ2-7	TGTGCCAGTAGTACCCTCGGGACAGGGGGTGAGCAGTACTTC	CASSTLGTGGEQYF
TRBV5-4	-	-	TRBJ2-7	TGTGCCAGCAGCCCGGAGAGGGGCTCCTACGAGCAGTACTTC	CASSPERGSYEQYF
TRBV27	-	few	TRBJ1-2	TGTGCCAGCAGTACCAAGGACGGGGTAGGCTATGGCTACACCTTC	CASSTKDGVGYGYTF
TRBV12-3/TRBV12-4	-	-	TRBJ1-2	TGTGCCAGCAGTTCCGAGGGTTGGGGCTACACCTTC	CASSSEGWGYTF
TRBV13	-	-	TRBJ1-5	TGTGCCAGCACCCGGGGGGGTGCCGAGGGTCAGCCCCAGCATTTT	CASTRGGAEGQPQHF
TRBV7-9	TRBD1	-	TRBJ2-7	TGTGCCAGCAGCTTAAAGACAGGGGGTTTGTACGAGCAGTACTTC	CASSLKTGGLYEQYF
TRBV7-8	-	-	TRBJ1-2	TGTGCCAGCAGCTCTATAGATAGCGGGGGCCCCTATGGCTACACCTTC	CASSSIDSGGPYGYTF
TRBV27	-	-	TRBJ2-7	TGTGCCAGCAGTTTATCAGTAGGGCGCGAGCAGTACTTC	CASSLSVGREQYF
TRBV12-3/TRBV12-4	-	-	TRBJ2-4	TGTGCCAGCAGTTTGGGGCAAAACATTCAGTACTTC	CASSLGQNIQYF
TRBV19	-	-	TRBJ1-1	TGTGCCAGTAGTAGGGGGGGACGGAGGAACACTGAAGCTTTCTTT	CASSRGGRRNTEAFF
TRBV5-1	-	-	TRBJ1-1	TGCGCCAGCAGTCTACAGACCATGAACACTGAAGCTTTCTTT	CASSLQTMNTEAFF
TRBV19	TRBD2	-	TRBJ2-1	TGTGCCAGTACCCCTTCGACTAGCGGGGGGGCCGGTGAGCAGTTCTTC	CASTPSTSGGAGEQFF
TRBV3-1	-	-	TRBJ1-1	TGTGCCAGCAGCCATAGTACGGCTCGTCGAGACAGACCTACTGAAGCTTTCTTT	CASSHSTARRDRPTEAFF
TRBV7-8	-	-	TRBJ1-3	TGTGCCAGCAGCTCGCAGGGAAACACCATATATTTT	CASSSQGNTIYF
TRBV28	-	-	TRBJ1-1	TGTGCCAGCAGTTGGAGACGTACTGAAGCTTTCTTT	CASSWRRTEAFF
TRBV23-1	TRBD1	-	TRBJ2-7	TGCGCCAGCAGGCGGACAGGGGTATCCTACGAGCAGTACTTC	CASRRTGVSYEQYF
TRBV6-1	-	-	TRBJ2-7	TGTGCCAGCAGGGCCAGGGGCCCCTACGAGCAGTACTTC	CASRARGPYEQYF
TRBV5-1	-	-	TRBJ2-2	TGCGCCAGCAGCCCCGCGGGCGGGGAGCTGTTTTTT	CASSPAGGELFF
TRBV7-9	-	few	TRBJ2-5	TGTGCCAGCAGTTTGGGGGCGGGAGAGACCCAGTACTTC	CASSLGAGETQYF
TRBV12-5	-	-	TRBJ2-2	TGTGCTAGTGGTTTAAGGGGACGGCTCCTTGGGTGGGAGCTGTTTTTT	CASGLRGRLLGWELFF
TRBV27	TRBD2	-	TRBJ2-7	TGTGCCAGCAGTTTATCGCCCCTCATGGCGGGAGCGGGTGAGCAGTACTTC	CASSLSPLMAGAGEQYF
TRBV4-3	-	-	TRBJ1-1	TGCGCCAGCAGCCAACGCTCTCAGGGTGAAATGAACACTGAAGCTTTCTTT	CASSQRSQGEMNTEAFF
TRBV7-8	-	-	TRBJ1-5	TGTGCCAGCAGCCTCCTAGGTCAGCCCCAGCATTTT	CASSLLGQPQHF
TRBV3-1	-	-	TRBJ2-7	TGTGCCAGCAGCCAGGTGAGGACGGCCTCCTACGAGCAGTACTTC	CASSQVRTASYEQYF
TRBV15	-	-	TRBJ2-6	TGTGCCACCAGCCCCCCCCGTGGCTCTGGGGCCAACGTCCTGACTTTC	CATSPPRGSGANVLTF